These T cell receptor beta chains were read from a single sample in a study of blood T cell repertoires in COVID-19. The data were produced by immunoSEQ multiplex PCR, yet TCRdb's version contains in-frame clones alone and is incomplete. In the table there are under 300,000 clones, about nine tenths of which are singletons. Sequencing was done on a sample of peripheral blood. These TCRs come from a woman in her 40s with acute or convalescent COVID-19. Each CDR3 is given with its conserved first and last residue. A D gene is named only where the DNA matches it firmly. Part of the rows lack a size; the others show once, few, many or a class for expanded clones.

cdr3_aa cdr3_nt j_call v_call clone_size d_call
CASSSTQGNGYTF TGCGCCAGCAGCTCCACCCAGGGGAATGGCTACACCTTC TRBJ1-2 TRBV5-1 NA NA
CASSLASGSPMNTEAFF TGTGCCAGCAGTTTAGCCTCAGGGTCCCCCATGAACACTGAAGCTTTCTTT TRBJ1-1 TRBV28 NA NA
CASSYSGEALEAFF TGTGCCAGCAGTTACTCGGGGGAGGCGTTAGAAGCTTTCTTT TRBJ1-1 TRBV6-5 NA NA
CASSGGRDTEAFF TGTGCCAGCAGTGGAGGGAGAGACACTGAAGCTTTCTTT TRBJ1-1 TRBV13 NA NA
CASSVAGQGAQDTQYF TGTGCCAGCAGCGTAGCCGGACAGGGGGCACAAGATACGCAGTATTTT TRBJ2-3 TRBV9 NA TRBD1
CASSFRMGRTIYF TGTGCCAGCAGCTTCAGAATGGGCCGAACCATATATTTT TRBJ1-3 TRBV6-6 once NA
CASSKQLANSSGANVLTF TGTGCCAGCAGCAAACAGCTAGCTAATAGCTCTGGGGCCAACGTCCTGACTTTC TRBJ2-6 TRBV21-1 NA NA
CASSPTSGGAYDTQYF TGTGCCAGCAGCCCTACTAGCGGGGGGGCCTACGATACGCAGTATTTT TRBJ2-3 TRBV3-1/TRBV3-2 NA TRBD2
CSVGEVNSNQPQHF TGCAGCGTTGGGGAGGTCAATAGCAATCAGCCCCAGCATTTT TRBJ1-5 TRBV29-1 NA NA
CASRRRGTLMADTQYF TGTGCCAGCCGTCGGCGGGGGACGCTAATGGCGGATACGCAGTATTTT TRBJ2-3 TRBV10-3 NA TRBD2
CAARENTEAFF TGTGCCGCCAGGGAGAACACTGAAGCTTTCTTT TRBJ1-1 TRBV6-6 NA NA
CAWSAGASPLHF TGTGCCTGGAGCGCGGGGGCGTCACCCCTCCACTTT TRBJ1-6 TRBV30 NA NA
CASSQEVRDYGYTF TGCGCCAGCAGCCAAGAAGTACGAGACTATGGCTACACCTTC TRBJ1-2 TRBV4-1 once NA